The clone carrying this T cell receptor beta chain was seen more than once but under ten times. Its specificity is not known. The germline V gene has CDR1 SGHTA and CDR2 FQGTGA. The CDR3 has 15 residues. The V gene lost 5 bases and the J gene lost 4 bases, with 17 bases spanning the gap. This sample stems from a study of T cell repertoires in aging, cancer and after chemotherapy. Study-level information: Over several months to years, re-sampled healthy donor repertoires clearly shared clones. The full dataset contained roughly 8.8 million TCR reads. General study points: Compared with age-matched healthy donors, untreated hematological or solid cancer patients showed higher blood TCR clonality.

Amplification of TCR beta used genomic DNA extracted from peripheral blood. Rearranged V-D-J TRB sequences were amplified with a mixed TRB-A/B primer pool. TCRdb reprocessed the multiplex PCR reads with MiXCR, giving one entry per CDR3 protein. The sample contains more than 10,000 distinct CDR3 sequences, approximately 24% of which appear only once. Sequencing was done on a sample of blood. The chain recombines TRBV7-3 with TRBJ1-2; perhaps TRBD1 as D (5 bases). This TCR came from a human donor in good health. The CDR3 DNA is TGTGCCAGCAGCCCTACCGGGGCTTTCGGCTATGGCTACACCTTC. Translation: CASSPTGAFGYGYTF.